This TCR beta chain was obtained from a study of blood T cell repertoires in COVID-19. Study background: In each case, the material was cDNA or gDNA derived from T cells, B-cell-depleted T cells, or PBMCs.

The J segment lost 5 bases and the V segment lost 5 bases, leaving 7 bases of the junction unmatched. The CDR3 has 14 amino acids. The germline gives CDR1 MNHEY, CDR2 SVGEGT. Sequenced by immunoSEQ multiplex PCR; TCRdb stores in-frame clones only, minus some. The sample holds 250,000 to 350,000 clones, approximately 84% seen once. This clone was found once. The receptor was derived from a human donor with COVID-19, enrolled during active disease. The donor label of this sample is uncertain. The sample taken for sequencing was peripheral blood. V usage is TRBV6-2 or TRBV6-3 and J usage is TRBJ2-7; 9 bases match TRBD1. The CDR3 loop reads CASSPGTGFNEQYF. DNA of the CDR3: TGTGCCAGCAGTCCCGGGACAGGGTTCAACGAGCAGTACTTC.